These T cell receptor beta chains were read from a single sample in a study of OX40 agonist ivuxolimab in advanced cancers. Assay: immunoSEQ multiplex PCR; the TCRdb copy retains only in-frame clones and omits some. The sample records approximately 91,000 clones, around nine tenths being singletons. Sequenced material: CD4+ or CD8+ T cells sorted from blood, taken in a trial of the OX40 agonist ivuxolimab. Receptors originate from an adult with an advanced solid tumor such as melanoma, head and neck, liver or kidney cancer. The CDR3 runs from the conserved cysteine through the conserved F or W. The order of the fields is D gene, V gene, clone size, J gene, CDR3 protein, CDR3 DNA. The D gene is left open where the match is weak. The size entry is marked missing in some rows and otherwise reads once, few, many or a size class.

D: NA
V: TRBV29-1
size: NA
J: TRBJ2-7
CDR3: CSVVEGESGRKVSYEQYF
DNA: TGCAGCGTCGTCGAGGGGGAGTCAGGCCGGAAGGTGTCCTACGAGCAGTACTTC

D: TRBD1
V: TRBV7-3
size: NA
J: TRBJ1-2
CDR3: CASSSTGTGGWDGYTF
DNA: TGTGCCAGCAGCTCCACCGGGACAGGGGGATGGGATGGCTACACCTTC

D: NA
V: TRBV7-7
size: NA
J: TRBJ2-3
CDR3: CASSLGWGSTDTQYF
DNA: TGTGCTAGCAGCTTAGGCTGGGGCAGCACAGATACGCAGTATTTT

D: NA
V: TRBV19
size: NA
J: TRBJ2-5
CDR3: CASSISSGGRLQETQYF
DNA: TGTGCCAGTAGTATATCCAGTGGGGGCCGACTACAAGAGACCCAGTACTTC

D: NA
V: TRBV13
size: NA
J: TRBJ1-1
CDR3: CASSLGALYTEAFF
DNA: TGTGCCAGCAGCTTAGGGGCCCTCTACACTGAAGCTTTCTTT

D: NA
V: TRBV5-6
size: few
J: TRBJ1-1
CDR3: CASSSNPLNTEAFF
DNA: TGTGCCAGCAGCTCCAACCCACTGAACACTGAAGCTTTCTTT

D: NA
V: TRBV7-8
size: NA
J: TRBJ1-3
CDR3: CASSSHDRSSSGNTIYF
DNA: TGTGCCAGCAGCTCCCACGACAGGTCTAGCTCTGGAAACACCATATATTTT

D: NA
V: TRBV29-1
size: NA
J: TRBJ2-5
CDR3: CSVEDRSFQETQYF
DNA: TGCAGCGTTGAAGATCGGAGCTTCCAAGAGACCCAGTACTTC

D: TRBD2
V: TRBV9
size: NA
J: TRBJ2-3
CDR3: CASSVRLAGGDTQYF
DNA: TGTGCCAGCAGCGTGAGACTAGCGGGAGGGGATACGCAGTATTTT

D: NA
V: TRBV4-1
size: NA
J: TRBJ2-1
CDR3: CASSRRQKVYNEQFF
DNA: TGCGCCAGCAGCCGACGACAGAAAGTCTACAATGAGCAGTTCTTC

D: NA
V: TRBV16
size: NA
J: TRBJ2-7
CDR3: CASSFYLGTTYEQYF
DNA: TGTGCCAGCAGCTTCTATTTGGGGACGACCTACGAGCAGTACTTC

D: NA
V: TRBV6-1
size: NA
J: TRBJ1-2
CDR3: CASLHLSYYGYTF
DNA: TGTGCCAGTCTTCATCTCAGCTACTATGGCTACACCTTC

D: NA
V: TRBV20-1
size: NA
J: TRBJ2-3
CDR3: CSAAFTDTQYF
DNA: TGCAGTGCAGCATTTACAGATACGCAGTATTTT

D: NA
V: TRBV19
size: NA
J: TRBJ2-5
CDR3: CASRDTAFQETQYF
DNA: TGTGCCAGTCGGGACACGGCCTTCCAAGAGACCCAGTACTTC